Each of the 18 T cell receptor beta chains below was sequenced from the same sample in a study of metastatic and nonmetastatic thyroid tumors. Ahead of thyroid surgery, no patient had received treatment of any kind. TCRdb reanalyzed the PCR reads via MiXCR. Of some 28,000 clones listed, around a quarter are singletons. Specimen: blood. These receptors were taken from a female donor with papillary thyroid cancer or a benign thyroid nodule (not recorded which). Some clones in this sample may be carry-over from other donors' samples.

The chain is built from TRBV5-1 and TRBJ1-4, with 9 bases that match TRBD1. With 6 bases clipped from V and 2 bases from J, the junction kept 2 bases outside the gene matches. There are 14 residues in the CDR3. The germline CDR1 and CDR2 sequences are SGHRS and YFSETQ. This CDR3 is CASIQGATNEKLFF. The DNA of the CDR3 is TGCGCCAGCATACAGGGGGCTACTAATGAAAAACTGTTTTTT. The full variable domain, completed using reference TRBV5-1 and TRBJ1-4, is KAGVTQTPRYLIKTRGQQVTLSCSPISGHRSVSWYQQTPGQGLQFLFEYFSETQRNKGNFPGRFSGRQFSNSRSEMNVSTLELGDSALYLCASIQGATNEKLFFGSGTQLSVL.

In this sample, this clone turned up many times. This chain connects TRBV12-3 or TRBV12-4 to TRBJ1-4, with 9 bases aligning to TRBD1. The CDR3 consists of 14 residues. The trim removed 8 bases at V and 8 bases at J, leaving 9 bases unmatched. CDR3 coding DNA: TGTGCCAGCGGGCACCGGGACAGGGCCGAAAAACTGTTTTTT. It specifies CASGHRDRAEKLFF.

This rearrangement joins TRBV30 to TRBJ2-1; the D gene could be TRBD1 or TRBD2 (5 bases each). This CDR3 region has 12 residues. Trimming removed 6 bases from V and 6 bases from J, with 12 bases in between. The germline V gene has CDR1 GTSNPN and CDR2 SVGIG (reference sequence). DNA of the CDR3: TGTGCCTGTAACGGGGCGACCAATGAGCAGTTCTTC. Translated: CACNGATNEQFF.

This clone occurred many times. This chain joins TRBV12-3 or TRBV12-4 and TRBJ1-1; 7 bases fit TRBD1. With V trimmed by 6 bases and J by 4 bases, 8 bases remained unmatched. The CDR3 totals 14 residues. This CDR3 reads CASRSTGVGTEAFF. CDR3 sequence (DNA): TGTGCCAGCAGATCCACAGGGGTCGGCACTGAAGCTTTCTTT.

There are many counts of this clone. V usage is TRBV29-1 and J usage is TRBJ2-1, with D hard to call. The CDR3 loop spans 12 amino acids. Germline-derived CDR1 and CDR2 are SQVTM and ANQGSEA. Trimming shortened V by 4 bases and J by 6 bases, and 10 bases separated the two germline ends. This CDR3 is CSVGRSGNEQFF. In DNA, the CDR3 is TGCAGCGTTGGCAGGAGTGGCAATGAGCAGTTCTTC.

This clone was observed many times. The chain employs TRBV6-5 and TRBJ2-5; 10 nucleotides agree with TRBD2. Trimming took 3 bases from V and 5 from J; bases not matched to a gene: 12. The CDR3 spans 17 residues. Germline CDR1 and CDR2: MNHEY and SVGAGI. Here the CDR3 reads CASSYGAGAGGGETQYF. The CDR3 DNA sequence: TGTGCCAGCAGTTATGGGGCCGGAGCGGGAGGGGGGGAGACCCAGTACTTC.

The table lists this clone with a few counts. A much larger clone differs by one base, so this may be a read error. The same CDR3 can be traced to other DNA sequences in this sample. The V and J genes are TRBV10-1 and TRBJ2-4; 11 bases map to TRBD1. CDR1 WNHNN and CDR2 SYGVQD come from the germline V gene (reference sequence). After removal of 6 bases from V and 10 bases from J, the junction contained 11 bases not matched to a gene. This CDR3 is built from 15 residues. CDR3 in amino acids: CASSALGQGGGIQYF. As DNA, the CDR3 is TGCGCCAGCAGCGCCTTGGGACAGGGGGGAGGAATTCAGTACTTC.

This clone was seen many times. CDR3 nucleotide sequence: TGCAGTGCTAGAGCCCGGGAGGGAGCCGGGGAGCTGTTTTTT. This sequence encodes CSARAREGAGELFF. V and J are TRBV20-1 and TRBJ2-2, with 8 bases aligning to TRBD2. V lost 1 base to trimming and J lost 6 bases; unmatched junction nucleotides: 4. From germline, CDR1 is DFQATT and CDR2 SNEGSKA (reference sequence). The length of the CDR3 is 14 residues.

V gene TRBV19 combines with J gene TRBJ2-7, with TRBD2 matching 9 bases. The germline V gene encodes CDR1 LNHDA and CDR2 SQIVND (reference sequence). Trimming took 3 bases from V and 7 from J; bases not matched to a gene: 7. The CDR3 length is 14 residues. CDR3 in DNA: TGTGCCAGTAGTATTAGCGGGAGTCCCCCTGAGCAGTACTTC. Its protein is CASSISGSPPEQYF.

This clone was seen repeatedly, ten times or more. V usage is TRBV27 and J usage is TRBJ2-3; D is perhaps TRBD1 (6 bases). Germline lookup yields CDR1 MNHEY and CDR2 SMNVEV (reference sequence). V was pared by 5 bases and J by 7 bases, with 22 bases between. There are 16 residues in the CDR3. CDR3 DNA: TGTGCCAGCAGTCGTAGGGCAGGGGCGGTCGATTATACGCAGTATTTT. It translates to CASSRRAGAVDYTQYF.

On this clone itself: The conserved final phenylalanine or tryptophan is absent from the CDR3, which likely points to a read error. The chain combines TRBV5-1 with TRBJ2-1; 9 bases are a match to TRBD2. CDR3 length: 14 residues. The J segment lost 2 bases and the V segment lost 4 bases, leaving 1 base of the junction unmatched. Germline CDR1 and CDR2: SGHRS and YFSETQ. The CDR3 reads CASSIAGAYNEQFC. In nucleotides, the CDR3 is TGCGCCAGCAGCATAGCGGGAGCCTACAATGAGCAGTTCTGC.

The table lists this clone with many counts. This sequence joins TRBV5-6 and TRBJ2-7; D is perhaps TRBD1 (5 bases). Germline assignment: CDR1 SGHDT and CDR2 YYEEEE. The V end was cut by 0 bases, the J end by 6 bases, with 13 bases between. CDR3 length: 14 amino acids. CDR3 region: CASSLGVRETEQYF. The CDR3 coding sequence is TGTGCCAGCAGCTTGGGAGTCAGGGAAACCGAGCAGTACTTC.

This clone was recorded at least ten times. It may be a read error: a sequence one base away is much more abundant. V usage is TRBV3-1 and J usage is TRBJ2-7; D gene ambiguous. There are 11 residues in the CDR3. The V end lost 4 bases, the J end lost 3 bases, and 4 bases lay between the germline ends. Per germline, CDR1 LGHDT and CDR2 YNNKEL (reference sequence). The CDR3 sequence is CASSRGYEQYF. The DNA of the CDR3 is TGTGCCAGCAGCCGGGGCTACGAGCAGTACTTC.

This clone was counted at least ten times. The chain uses TRBV30 and TRBJ1-4; tentatively, D is TRBD1 (6 bases). V was trimmed by 4 bases and J by 7 bases, leaving 13 bases between them. Germline CDR1 is GTSNPN and CDR2 is SVGIG (reference sequence). This CDR3 spans 13 amino acids. The CDR3 DNA reads as TGTGCCTGGACAAGGGGGAGTGGTGAAAAACTGTTTTTT. Translated, it gives CAWTRGSGEKLFF. Complete variable domain (other parts from reference TRBV30 and TRBJ1-4): SQTIHQWPATLVQPVGSPLSLECTVEGTSNPNLYWYRQAAGRGLQLLFYSVGIGQISSEVPQNLSASRPQDRQFILSSKKLLLSDSGFYLCAWTRGSGEKLFFGSGTQLSVL.

This clone appeared a few times. The chain links TRBV6-4 to TRBJ1-5, with D possibly TRBD1 on 6 matching bases. Germline loops: CDR1 MRHNA, CDR2 SNTAGT. This CDR3 has 14 amino acids. The ends were cut back, 6 bases at V and 3 bases at J, with 12 bases in the middle. The CDR3 region has the DNA TGTGCCAGCAGAGACACAGGGTACAATCAGCCCCAGCATTTT. It yields the protein CASRDTGYNQPQHF.

This clone is medium-sized (0.01 to 0.1%). This chain joins TRBV18 and TRBJ1-1; 7 bases agree with TRBD1. The V segment lost 3 bases and the J segment 1 base; nucleotides outside the gene matches: 5. CDR1 KGHSH and CDR2 LQKENI come from the germline V gene. The length of the CDR3 is 15 residues. CDR3 sequence (DNA): TGTGCCAGCTCACCGGCGACAGGGACGAACACTGAAGCTTTCTTT. This codes for CASSPATGTNTEAFF.

This clone has ten or more counts. The chain is built from TRBV5-5 and TRBJ2-3; D unclear. This CDR3 contains 14 residues. Deletions cut 0 bases from V and 0 bases from J, with 5 bases between. Germline-derived CDR1 and CDR2 are SGHKS and YYEKEE (reference sequence). In DNA form, the CDR3 reads TGTGCCAGCAGCTTGGAGACAAGCACAGATACGCAGTATTTT. Amino acid sequence: CASSLETSTDTQYF. Based on the CDR3 plus reference TRBV5-5 and TRBJ2-3, the full variable domain is DAGVTQSPTHLIKTRGQQVTLRCSPISGHKSVSWYQQVLGQGPQFIFQYYEKEERGRGNFPDRFSARQFPNYSSELNVNALLLGDSALYLCASSLETSTDTQYFGPGTRLTVL.

This clone is categorized as medium-sized. The junction differs from germline at one of its ends, possibly a read error. The chain employs TRBV2 and TRBJ2-7, with D possibly TRBD2 on 5 matching bases. The CDR3 is 11 amino acids. Germline V gives CDR1 SNHLY, CDR2 FYNNEI. CDR3 protein: CASSEGTSEHF. CDR3 DNA sequence: TGTGCCAGCAGCGAGGGAACCTCGGAACACTTC.